This T cell receptor (beta chain) was obtained from a study of esophageal squamous cell carcinoma under preoperative chemotherapy. Time point noted: after preoperative PTX-NDP chemotherapy. Each CDR3 protein gets one entry after TCRdb re-called the PCR reads with MiXCR. The table lists 32,000 or so distinct CDR3 sequences, approximately 55% of them singletons. About this clonotype: Because the CDR3 is missing its conserved closing phenylalanine or tryptophan, this is likely a read error. No DNA is shown, since the ends of the CDR3 on it are uncertain; the CDR3 is the one TCRdb lists.

The CDR3 is 18 residues long, counting both termini. Germline CDR1 reads SGHVS; CDR2 reads FQNEAQ. The source of this sequence is a human donor with esophageal squamous cell carcinoma. The donor label of this sample is uncertain. This specimen was acquired from a patient given preoperative chemotherapy. The chain links TRBV7-8 to TRBJ2-5; the table gives TRBD2 as D, unverified against the DNA. The CDR3 is CASSSPGLAGGYQETQLL.